The present T cell receptor beta chain was sequenced within a study of cytomegalovirus exposure and HLA in healthy donors. Whole-study context: Roughly four fifths of 350 to 400 genotyped donors fell in the Caucasian-associated ancestry cluster. General study results and limits: The study listed about 150 cytomegalovirus-associated TCR beta chains.

Germline V gives CDR1 SGHAT, CDR2 FQNNGV. V was cut by 0 bases and J by 2 bases, with 10 bases left in between. This CDR3 contains 15 residues. This clone was recorded only once. Its antigen remains unknown. Vbeta (60) and Jbeta (13) primers were used in the PCR. Measured with immunoSEQ multiplex PCR; TCRdb has only the in-frame clones, and not every one. Altogether under 150,000 clones are present, roughly 80% being singletons, with the ten largest covering approximately 3.6%. The clonotype originates from a male donor in good health and CMV-seronegative. The specimen sequenced was PBMCs. This sequence joins TRBV11-2 and TRBJ1-1; D is possibly TRBD1 (6 bases). CDR3 in DNA: TGTGCCAGCAGCTTAGAAAGACAGGCAAACACTGAAGCTTTCTTT. This gives the protein CASSLERQANTEAFF.